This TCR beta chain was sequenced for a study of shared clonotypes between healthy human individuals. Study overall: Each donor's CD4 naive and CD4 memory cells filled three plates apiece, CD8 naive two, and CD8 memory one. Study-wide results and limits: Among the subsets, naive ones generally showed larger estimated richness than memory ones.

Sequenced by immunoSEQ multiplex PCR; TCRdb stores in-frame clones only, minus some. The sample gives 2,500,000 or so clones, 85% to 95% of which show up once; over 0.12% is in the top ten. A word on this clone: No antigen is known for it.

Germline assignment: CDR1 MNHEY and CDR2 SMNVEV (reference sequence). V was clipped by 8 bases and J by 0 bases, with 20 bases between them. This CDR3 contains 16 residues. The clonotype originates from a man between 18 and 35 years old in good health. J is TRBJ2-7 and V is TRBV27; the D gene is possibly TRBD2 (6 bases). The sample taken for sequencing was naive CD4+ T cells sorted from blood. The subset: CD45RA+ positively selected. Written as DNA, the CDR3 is TGTGCCAGCGGCCCCTCCGGGGGTCCATTCTCCTACGAGCAGTACTTC. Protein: CASGPSGGPFSYEQYF.